Listed below are T cell receptor beta chains from one sample, sequenced in a study of cytomegalovirus exposure and HLA in healthy donors. Method: immunoSEQ multiplex PCR; TCRdb's copy keeps in-frame clones and lacks some. The sample has over 120,000 clones; around 82% are singletons. Sequencing input: PBMCs. These receptors all come from a female donor in good health and CMV-seronegative. The CDR3 runs from the conserved cysteine through the conserved F or W. Only part of the rows carry a size: once, few, many, or a class if the clone is expanded.

TRBV27,16,.,TRBJ2-7,CASSSHGLAGSYEQYF
TRBV29-1,14,once,TRBJ2-5,CSVTTGPSIETQYF
TRBV14,14,.,TRBJ2-1,CASSPGLDHNEQFF
TRBV10-3,13,.,TRBJ1-2,CAVSWDSIYGYTF
TRBV27,16,.,TRBJ1-1,CASSFLGRGLNTEAFF
TRBV6-5,14,.,TRBJ1-1,CASSYLRTGSEAFF
TRBV10-3,13,few,TRBJ2-1,CAISDRGQNEQFF
TRBV7-9,16,.,TRBJ2-1,CASSSRLAGGIYEQFF
TRBV5-6,16,once,TRBJ2-2,CASSLNVGVNTGELFF
TRBV18,14,.,TRBJ1-6,CASSVGTGESPLHF
TRBV28,14,.,TRBJ2-3,CASSFVAGTDTQYF
TRBV7-9,17,.,TRBJ1-2,CASSLGDGTGGKYGYTF
TRBV5-4,13,.,TRBJ2-7,CASSLDRLYEQYF
TRBV6-1,12,.,.,CASSPYNYEQYF
TRBV19,14,.,TRBJ1-2,CASSMYSTNYGYTF
TRBV6-1,14,few,TRBJ1-2,CASSLMGQGLGYTF
TRBV11-2,14,.,TRBJ1-1,CASSLGQANTEAFF
TRBV28,17,.,TRBJ1-4,CASSLSSLRGVLGKLFF
TRBV30,13,.,TRBJ1-4,CAWGLGVGEKLFF
TRBV7-2,16,.,TRBJ2-5,CASSLAPLADQETQYF
TRBV29-1,12,.,TRBJ2-2,CSVVLNTGELFF
TRBV27,14,medium-sized,TRBJ1-2,CASSHSPTASGYTF
TRBV11-2,16,.,TRBJ2-3,CASSLVGAGATDTQYF
TRBV7-9,15,.,TRBJ1-4,CASSLKGTDNEKLFF
TRBV5-1,14,once,TRBJ2-5,CASSLVGREETQYF
TRBV13,17,.,TRBJ1-1,CASSLGIGDRWNTEAFF
TRBV5-1,15,.,TRBJ2-7,CASSWRASVPYEQYF
TRBV9,15,.,TRBJ2-3,CASTPGMRGADTQYF
TRBV7-9,17,.,TRBJ2-2,CASSLLAGTGITGELFF
TRBV4-3,15,few,TRBJ2-7,CASSQAGRGIDEQYF
TRBV30,13,.,TRBJ2-3,CAWQGALTDTQYF
TRBV7-2,16,.,TRBJ2-1,CASSLRGGGAYNEQFF
TRBV18,14,.,TRBJ1-2,CASSPGGQVYGYTF
TRBV6-5,13,.,TRBJ1-2,CASRTGPMEDYTF
TRBV11-3,16,.,TRBJ2-1,CASSLEATGSYNEQFF
TRBV11-2,16,.,TRBJ2-3,CASSHASTSGRNTQYF
TRBV6-6,15,.,TRBJ2-5,CASSSRPSPQETQYF
TRBV7-2,17,.,TRBJ1-2,CASSFQGAKSWHNGYTF
TRBV19,16,.,TRBJ2-7,CASSRQAGVEWDEQYF
TRBV25-1,18,.,TRBJ1-4,CASSGLRQGEETNEKLFF
TRBV6-1,15,.,TRBJ2-7,CASSEAKGARYEQYF
TRBV19,15,.,TRBJ1-5,CASTATGVSNQPQHF
TRBV5-8,11,few,TRBJ1-2,CASSRDTGYTF
TRBV28,15,.,TRBJ1-5,CASSLLGAGNQPQHF
TRBV30,11,.,TRBJ2-2,CACGESGELFF
TRBV28,15,.,TRBJ2-1,CASSLGTSGHNEQFF
TRBV9,20,.,TRBJ2-6,CASSPAPDRAISSGANVLTF
TRBV7-8,15,.,TRBJ2-5,CASSLYGLGQETQYF
TRBV10-3,13,.,TRBJ1-1,CATEDRMNTEAFF
TRBV2,12,.,TRBJ2-7,CASKTGSYEQYF
TRBV7-9,15,.,TRBJ2-1,CASSLEWSSYNEQFF
TRBV7-2,14,.,TRBJ1-2,CASSLARSLYGYTF
TRBV27,14,once,TRBJ2-1,CATRTSGSLNEQFF
TRBV19,15,.,TRBJ2-2,CASSMRQGNVGELFF
TRBV6-5,11,.,TRBJ2-1,CASSEAFRQFF
TRBV27,15,.,.,CASSFKWDRSYEQYF